These T cell receptor beta chains were read from a single sample in a study of cytomegalovirus exposure and HLA in healthy donors. Profiled with immunoSEQ multiplex PCR; TCRdb holds only in-frame clones, not every one. The table lists 45,000 to 75,000 clones, 70% to 80% of them singletons. The sequencing sample was made of PBMCs. Every receptor here comes from a woman in her sixties or seventies in good health and CMV-seropositive. CDR3s include the opening cysteine and the closing phenylalanine or tryptophan. D genes are given only for firm matches. Clone size appears in some rows only: once, few, many, or a class for an expanded clone.

V	D	J	size	CDR3	DNA
TRBV6-5	NA	TRBJ1-4	NA	CASSYSTRTTNEKLFF	TGTGCCAGCAGTTACTCCACGCGAACAACTAATGAAAAACTGTTTTTT
TRBV27	NA	TRBJ1-2	NA	CASSLGQGLLGGYTF	TGTGCCAGCAGTTTAGGACAAGGCCTTTTGGGTGGCTACACCTTC
TRBV2	TRBD1	TRBJ2-2	NA	CASSESPGTGKTGELFF	TGTGCCAGCAGTGAGTCCCCCGGGACAGGGAAAACCGGGGAGCTGTTTTTT
TRBV4-3	NA	TRBJ1-3	once	CASSQDIFTGPGNTIYF	TGCGCCAGCAGCCAAGATATTTTTACAGGCCCTGGAAACACCATATATTTT
TRBV7-8	TRBD1	TRBJ1-4	NA	CASSLIGTGNEKLFF	TGTGCCAGCAGCTTAATCGGGACAGGGAATGAAAAACTGTTTTTT
TRBV6-1	TRBD1	TRBJ1-1	NA	CASSNNRGMNTEAFF	TGTGCCAGCAGTAACAACAGGGGCATGAACACTGAAGCTTTCTTT
TRBV5-1	TRBD1	TRBJ1-2	NA	CASSLKGQDYGYTF	TGCGCCAGCAGCTTAAAGGGACAGGACTATGGCTACACCTTC
TRBV7-6	NA	TRBJ1-2	NA	CASSLSSGDYGYTF	TGTGCCAGCAGCCTGTCATCCGGAGATTATGGCTACACCTTC
TRBV6-5	TRBD1	TRBJ2-7	NA	CASRTGELSSYEQYF	TGTGCCAGCAGGACAGGGGAATTGAGCTCCTACGAGCAGTACTTC
TRBV7-2	NA	TRBJ1-6	NA	CASSLRLDSPLHF	TGTGCCAGCAGCCTTCGTTTAGATTCACCCCTCCACTTT
TRBV11-2	NA	TRBJ2-7	NA	CASSLGWGPSYEQYF	TGTGCCAGCAGCTTGGGGTGGGGGCCCTCCTACGAGCAGTACTTC
TRBV19	TRBD2	TRBJ2-1	NA	CASSIGLAGGYNEQFF	TGTGCCAGTAGTATAGGACTAGCGGGGGGCTACAATGAGCAGTTCTTC
TRBV7-2	TRBD2	TRBJ2-1	few	CASSLASGGEIEQFF	TGTGCCAGCAGCTTAGCTAGCGGGGGGGAGATTGAGCAGTTCTTC
TRBV7-2	TRBD1	TRBJ1-5	NA	CASSKRSGTVYSNQPQHF	TGTGCCAGCAGCAAGCGGTCCGGGACAGTATATAGCAATCAGCCCCAGCATTTT
TRBV7-9	NA	TRBJ1-4	NA	CSSSLGAVIGEKLFF	TGTTCCAGCAGCTTAGGGGCCGTAATTGGTGAAAAACTGTTTTTT
TRBV6-1	TRBD1	TRBJ2-7	NA	CASRKDRDSYEQYF	TGTGCCAGCAGGAAGGACAGGGACTCCTACGAGCAGTACTTC